This record covers a single T cell receptor beta chain. As yet, its antigen is unknown. The germline gives CDR1 SGHAT, CDR2 FQNNGV. The CDR3 loop spans 11 amino acids. Trimming left V 3 bases short and J 4 bases short, with 4 bases between. Patients were ineligible given autoimmune disease history or systemic immunosuppression. The record originates from a study of OX40 agonist ivuxolimab in advanced cancers. General observations from the study: Researchers did not establish what antigens the expanded peripheral T cells target.

The data were produced by immunoSEQ multiplex PCR, yet TCRdb's version contains in-frame clones alone and is incomplete. The sample has under 35,000 clones, roughly 82% seen once. The specimen was CD4+ or CD8+ T cells sorted from blood, collected in a trial of the OX40 agonist ivuxolimab. The sequence was obtained from an adult with an advanced solid tumor such as melanoma, head and neck, liver or kidney cancer. The rearrangement joins TRBV11-2 to TRBJ2-7, with unresolved D. DNA of the CDR3: TGTGCCAGCAGCTTCCAGTACGAGCAGTACTTC. Translated: CASSFQYEQYF.